This TCR beta chain was identified in a study of shared T cell receptors in the human thymus. This table comes from immunoSEQ multiplex PCR, and its TCRdb copy is limited to in-frame clones, with some not included. Of 500,000 to 750,000 clones in the sample, approximately 90% are singletons; the top ten hold about 0.01%. This CDR3 has 17 amino acids. Looked up from germline, CDR1 is SGHNT and CDR2 is YYREEE (reference sequence). Losses at the gene ends were 3 bases for V and 5 bases for J; bases not matched to a gene: 15. These data were also reused for a study on human thymus T cells. That work adds: The source of the thymus tissue was resections taken during corrective heart surgery.

The TCR originated in a boy younger than two with a congenital heart defect. V is TRBV5-4 and J is TRBJ2-5, with 8 bases identical to TRBD2. The sample consisted of thymocytes. The CDR3 DNA sequence: TGTGCCAGCAGCTCCCTAACTAGCGGCTCCCCGGGGGAGACCCAGTACTTC. Translating it yields CASSSLTSGSPGETQYF.